Presented here are 19 T cell receptor beta chains from one specimen sequenced in a study of blood T cell repertoires in COVID-19 (dated by TCRdb to about 2020). Receptor libraries were prepared by the immunoSEQ multiplex PCR assay. The clones in this table, taken by TCRdb from immuneACCESS, are in-frame only. Not every clone is retained; where verified, under half of the shortfall comes from an unresolved V gene, and the cause of the rest is unknown. The sample data list hundreds of thousands of clones, and approximately 88% of these were observed just once. The top ten hold around 6.6% of the sample. The sample comprised peripheral blood. Receptors originate from a woman younger than 45 with COVID-19, enrolled during active disease.

Details on this clone: Sequence at one end of the junction differs from germline and may be a read error. V is TRBV7-9 and J is TRBJ1-6; weak D call: TRBD1 (5 bases). Per germline, CDR1 SEHNR and CDR2 FQNEAQ (reference sequence). CDR3 length: 15 amino acids. The chain's CDR3 is CVSSLEQGRNSPLHF. The CDR3 nucleotides read TGTGTCAGCAGCTTAGAGCAGGGAAGAAATTCACCCCTCCACTTT.

V gene TRBV3-1 (or the pseudogene TRBV3-2) combines with J gene TRBJ2-5; a weak D match, TRBD2 (5 bases). The CDR3 is 14 residues long. V lost 2 bases, J lost 6 bases, and 13 bases lay in between. Germline values: CDR1 LGHDT, CDR2 YNNKEL (reference sequence). CDR3 region: CASSQPLSVQTQYF. Here the CDR3 DNA reads TGTGCCAGCAGCCAACCTCTTAGCGTCCAGACCCAGTACTTC.

CDR3 DNA sequence: TGTGCCAGCAGTATAACGACAGGTCCCCAAGAGACCCAGTACTTC. Protein product: CASSITTGPQETQYF. V and J are TRBV28 and TRBJ2-5; TRBD1 might be the D (6 bases). This CDR3 has 15 amino acids. Germline CDR1 and CDR2: MDHEN and SYDVKM. V was pared by 5 bases and J by 1 base, with 14 bases between.

The chain couples TRBV4-1 to TRBJ2-7; TRBD2 aligns across 9 bases. The germline V gene has CDR1 MGHRA and CDR2 YSYEKL. The CDR3 covers 14 residues. V lost 3 bases and J lost 5; bases outside the gene matches: 5. This CDR3 reads CASSQRGGRDEQYF. CDR3 bases: TGCGCCAGCAGCCAGCGGGGGGGCAGGGACGAGCAGTACTTC.

The V call is TRBV12-3 or TRBV12-4, the J call TRBJ2-5; D is ambiguous. The CDR3 loop spans 13 amino acids. Deletions cut 3 bases from V and 3 bases from J, with 8 bases between. Written as DNA, the CDR3 is TGTGCCAGCAGTTTGGTCGGAGAAGAGACCCAGTACTTC. This gives the protein CASSLVGEETQYF.

The chain carries TRBV7-6 and TRBJ2-1, with 8 bases fitting TRBD2. The germline CDR1 and CDR2 sequences are SGHVS and FNYEAQ. The length of the CDR3 is 15 residues. With V trimmed by 1 base and J by 3 bases, 2 bases remained unmatched. The DNA of the CDR3 is TGTGCCAGCAGCTTAGAACTAGCGGTCTACAATGAGCAGTTCTTC. Translation gives CASSLELAVYNEQFF.

This chain uses TRBV3-1 (or the pseudogene TRBV3-2) with TRBJ2-5; D not resolved. The CDR3 contains 11 residues. The V end was cut by 6 bases, the J end by 5 bases, with 7 bases between. Per germline, CDR1 LGHDT and CDR2 YNNKEL (reference sequence). The CDR3 DNA follows: TGTGCCAGCAGAGAGACTGAGACCCAGTACTTC. It specifies CASRETETQYF.

The rearrangement joins TRBV7-9 to TRBJ2-1; TRBD1 is a possible D gene (5 bases). This CDR3 contains 14 residues. Germline CDR1 is SEHNR and CDR2 is FQNEAQ (reference sequence). The V end was cut by 5 bases, the J end by 4 bases, with 12 bases between. CDR3 sequence reads: CASSPPGLYNEQFF. CDR3 bases: TGTGCCAGCAGCCCACCAGGGCTTTACAATGAGCAGTTCTTC.

This clone occurred once. The chain uses TRBV28 and TRBJ1-3; a weak D match, TRBD1 (5 bases). Trimming took off 4 bases at V and 2 bases at J, with 15 bases between the two ends. The length of the CDR3 is 16 residues. The germline V gene has CDR1 MDHEN and CDR2 SYDVKM. CDR3 sequence (DNA): TGTGCCAGCAGTTGGGGCCACGGACCGGCTGGAAACACCATATATTTT. Protein product: CASSWGHGPAGNTIYF.

V and J are TRBV29-1 and TRBJ1-2; D is unclear. From germline, CDR1 is SQVTM and CDR2 ANQGSEA. CDR3 length equals 13 residues. V was trimmed by 4 bases and J by 2 bases, leaving 11 bases between them. CDR3 DNA: TGCAGCGTTGCTAACCGCGGCAACTATGGCTACACCTTC. Residues: CSVANRGNYGYTF.

The chain couples TRBV4-2 to TRBJ1-2, with a tentative D call TRBD1 (5 bases). CDR3 length: 14 residues. The germline V and J ends were trimmed by 3 bases and 6 bases, with 14 bases remaining between them. Germline V lookup: CDR1 LGHNA, CDR2 YNFKEQ. CDR3 in DNA: TGTGCCAGCAGCCACCGGGGGTCGTCTGATGGCTACACCTTC. Its protein product is CASSHRGSSDGYTF.

The rearrangement joins TRBV13 to TRBJ2-1, with a tentative D call TRBD1 (6 bases). Trimming took 3 bases from V and 2 from J, leaving 14 bases between them. CDR3 size: 16 residues. Germline V gives CDR1 PRHDT, CDR2 FYEKMQ (reference sequence). For the CDR3, the DNA is TGTGCCAGCAGCTTCGCCCCCTGGGGGCCCTACAATGAGCAGTTCTTC. The encoded protein is CASSFAPWGPYNEQFF.

The gene calls are TRBV4-1 and TRBJ2-7; 7 nucleotides line up with TRBD1. Germline V gene lookup returns CDR1 MGHRA and CDR2 YSYEKL. J was trimmed by 3 bases and V by 5 bases; bases with no gene match: 7. There are 14 residues in the CDR3. CDR3 region: CASSAPGQIYEQYF. The CDR3 region has the DNA TGCGCCAGCAGCGCGCCGGGACAGATCTACGAGCAGTACTTC.

The chain carries TRBV5-4 and TRBJ2-1; no definite D call. Trimming pared 4 bases from V and 2 bases from J, leaving 10 bases between. The CDR3 is 14 amino acids. CDR1 SGHNT and CDR2 YYREEE come from the germline V gene (reference sequence). This chain's CDR3 is CASSLSRTYNEQFF. In DNA, the CDR3 is TGTGCCAGCAGCCTGTCTAGGACCTACAATGAGCAGTTCTTC.

This chain links TRBV7-2 with TRBJ2-5, with a possible D match to TRBD1 (6 bases). Germline V gene lookup returns CDR1 SGHTA and CDR2 FQGNSA. This CDR3 has 15 amino acids. V was pared by 5 bases and J by 2 bases, with 15 bases between. The chain's CDR3 is CASSLNRVHQETQYF. The CDR3 bases are TGTGCCAGCAGCCTCAACAGGGTTCATCAAGAGACCCAGTACTTC.

The gene calls are TRBV14 and TRBJ2-5, with 7 bases aligning to TRBD1. From germline, CDR1 is SGHDN and CDR2 FVKESK. The V segment lost 0 bases and the J segment 9 bases; nucleotides outside the gene matches: 10. This CDR3 is built from 15 residues. CDR3 nucleotide sequence: TGTGCCAGCAGCCAAGATAGACAGGGAACGATGTCCCAGTACTTC. It is translated as CASSQDRQGTMSQYF.

The rearrangement uses TRBV7-9 and TRBJ1-5, with 8 nucleotides matching TRBD1. The V and J ends lost 5 bases and 2 bases, in that order; junction bases with no gene match: 11. CDR3 size: 17 residues. Germline loops: CDR1 SEHNR, CDR2 FQNEAQ (reference sequence). The CDR3 DNA reads as TGTGCCAGCAGCCACTACCGACAGGGGCTAGGCAATCAGCCCCAGCATTTT. This encodes CASSHYRQGLGNQPQHF.

This CDR3 reads CASSLGGTGGFYEQYF. DNA of the CDR3: TGTGCCAGCAGCTTGGGAGGGACAGGGGGTTTCTACGAGCAGTACTTC. This chain connects TRBV5-4 to TRBJ2-7; 11 nucleotides agree with TRBD1. J gave up 3 bases and V 0 bases, and 5 bases lay outside the gene matches. The CDR3 is made up of 16 amino acids. CDR1 SGHNT and CDR2 YYREEE come from the germline V gene (reference sequence).

The chain is built from TRBV27 and TRBJ1-2, with TRBD1 identical over 7 bases. V shed 2 bases and J 6 bases; nucleotides not matched to a gene: 9. The CDR3 covers 15 residues. CDR1 is MNHEY, CDR2 SMNVEV, per germline (reference sequence). CDR3 sequence: CASSLTPDRVDGYTF. The CDR3 nucleotides read TGTGCCAGCAGTTTAACCCCTGACAGGGTTGATGGCTACACCTTC.